Included here is one T cell receptor (beta chain) sequence, with context. This specimen belongs to a study of shared clonotypes between healthy human individuals. Study as a whole: Each donor contributed plates that comprised three CD4 naive, three CD4 memory, two CD8 naive and one CD8 memory.

CDR1 and CDR2 from the germline V gene are SNHLY and FYNNEI. V was cut by 6 bases and J by 1 base, with 4 bases left in between. This CDR3 is built from 11 residues. The repertoire was sequenced with immunoSEQ multiplex PCR; TCRdb's copy has only in-frame clones and lacks some. The table has over 1.4 million clones, about 96% seen once; the top ten hold about 1%. The sequence came from a man under 40 in good health. The specimen was naive CD4+ T cells sorted from blood. The subset denotes: CD45RA+ positively selected. The V gene is TRBV2, the J gene TRBJ2-7; D is uncertain. The chain's CDR3 is CASRASYEQYF. CDR3 in DNA: TGTGCCAGCAGGGCTTCCTACGAGCAGTACTTC.